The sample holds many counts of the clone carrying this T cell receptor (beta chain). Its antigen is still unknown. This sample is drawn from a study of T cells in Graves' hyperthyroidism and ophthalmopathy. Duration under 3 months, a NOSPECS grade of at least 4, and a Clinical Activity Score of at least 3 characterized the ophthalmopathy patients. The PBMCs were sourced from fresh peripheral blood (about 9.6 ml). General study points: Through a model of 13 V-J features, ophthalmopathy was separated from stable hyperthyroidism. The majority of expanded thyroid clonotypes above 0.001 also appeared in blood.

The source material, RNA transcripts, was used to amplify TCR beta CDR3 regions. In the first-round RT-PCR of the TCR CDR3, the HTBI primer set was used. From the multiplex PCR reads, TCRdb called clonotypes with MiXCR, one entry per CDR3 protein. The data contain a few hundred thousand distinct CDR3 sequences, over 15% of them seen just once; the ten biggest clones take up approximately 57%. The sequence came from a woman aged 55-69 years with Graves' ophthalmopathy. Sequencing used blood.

In DNA, the CDR3 is TGTGCCTGGAGTCGCCCGCCTTTTTACGAGCAGTACTTC. This gives the protein CAWSRPPFYEQYF. V and J are TRBV30 and TRBJ2-7; D remains ambiguous. This CDR3 has 13 amino acids. Germline V gene sequence: CDR1 GTSNPN, CDR2 SVGIG (reference sequence). Trimming pared 2 bases from V and 4 bases from J, leaving 12 bases between. Full variable domain (rest looked up from reference TRBV30 and TRBJ2-7): SQTIHQWPATLVQPVGSPLSLECTVEGTSNPNLYWYRQAAGRGLQLLFYSVGIGQISSEVPQNLSASRPQDRQFILSSKKLLLSDSGFYLCAWSRPPFYEQYFGPGTRLTVT.